The 27 T cell receptor beta chains below all came from one sample that was sequenced in a study of blood T cell repertoires in COVID-19. Only in-frame clones appear in the TCRdb table, and some are missing; sequencing was by immunoSEQ multiplex PCR. The sample includes 200,000 to 300,000 clones, roughly 89% of them seen just once. The specimen sequenced was PBMCs or T cells enriched from blood (not recorded which). The receptor source for this set is a man aged 35-49 years who had recovered from COVID-19.

The genes are TRBV7-2 and TRBJ1-2, with TRBD1 matching 9 bases. V lost 5 bases, J lost 6 bases, and 7 bases stayed unmatched. This CDR3 region has 14 residues. Germline V gives CDR1 SGHTA, CDR2 FQGNSA. DNA for the CDR3: TGTGCCAGCAGCCCCAGGACAGGGGCTGATGGCTACACCTTC. The encoded protein is CASSPRTGADGYTF.

The V and J genes are TRBV7-3 and TRBJ2-1, with D possibly matching TRBD2 (7 bases). This CDR3 spans 15 amino acids. Trimming took off 7 bases at V and 8 bases at J, with 21 bases between the two ends. Germline-derived CDR1 and CDR2 are SGHTA and FQGTGA. The CDR3 here is CASTILGGEKDEQFF. CDR3 in DNA: TGTGCCAGCACCATTTTAGGGGGGGAGAAGGATGAGCAGTTCTTC.

The V call is TRBV27, the J call TRBJ1-2; TRBD1 might be the D (5 bases). The CDR3 totals 14 residues. Per germline, CDR1 MNHEY and CDR2 SMNVEV (reference sequence). The V end was cut by 9 bases, the J end by 4 bases, with 18 bases between. In DNA form, the CDR3 reads TGTGCCAGTTCACGGGGGGGGTCCCTCTATGGCTACACCTTC. As protein: CASSRGGSLYGYTF.

This chain uses TRBV30 with TRBJ2-7, with D possibly being TRBD1 (5 bases). V was shortened by 1 base and J by 2 bases, with 12 bases between the two germline ends. CDR1 is GTSNPN, CDR2 SVGIG, per germline (reference sequence). The CDR3 totals 14 residues. The CDR3 DNA sequence: TGTGCCTGGAGTGCTGGTAGGGGAACCTACGAGCAGTACTTC. As protein: CAWSAGRGTYEQYF.

V gene TRBV7-2 combines with J gene TRBJ2-1; 12 bases align to TRBD2. V shed 5 bases, J shed 3 bases, and the junction held 2 bases outside the gene matches. The CDR3 runs 15 residues. The germline V gene has CDR1 SGHTA and CDR2 FQGNSA. The CDR3 DNA is TGTGCCAGCAGCGCACTAGCGGGGGGCTACAATGAGCAGTTCTTC. It encodes CASSALAGGYNEQFF.

A single count supports this clone. The V gene is TRBV3-1 (or the pseudogene TRBV3-2), the J gene TRBJ2-5; 7 positions agree with TRBD1. Germline lookup yields CDR1 LGHDT and CDR2 YNNKEL (reference sequence). After removal of 4 bases from V and 2 bases from J, the junction contained 22 bases not matched to a gene. CDR3 length: 20 amino acids. CDR3 bases: TGTGCCAGCAGCCGCCCGGCGAGGGGACAGAGAAACGTTGTACAAGAGACCCAGTACTTC. Translating gives CASSRPARGQRNVVQETQYF.

The chain recombines TRBV19 with TRBJ1-2; a possible D gene is TRBD1 (5 bases). Per the germline V gene, CDR1 is LNHDA and CDR2 is SQIVND (reference sequence). The CDR3 extends over 13 amino acids. V was shortened by 8 bases and J by 1 base, with 11 bases between the two germline ends. The CDR3 DNA reads as TGTGCCAGTTCCCCGGGGGTTAACTATGGCTACACCTTC. Translation gives CASSPGVNYGYTF.

V is TRBV6-5 and J is TRBJ1-4; D is possibly TRBD1 (6 bases). This CDR3 comprises 15 residues. V was cut by 6 bases and J by 2 bases, with 13 bases left in between. In germline, CDR1 is MNHEY, CDR2 SVGAGI. CDR3 loop: CASRKQGGTNEKLFF. CDR3 coding DNA: TGTGCCAGCAGGAAACAGGGTGGGACTAATGAAAAACTGTTTTTT.

The chain carries TRBV19 and TRBJ2-1; 10 bases are shared with TRBD2. The CDR3 spans 14 residues. CDR1 is LNHDA and CDR2 is SQIVND in the germline V gene (reference sequence). Germline trimming cut 5 bases from V and 7 bases from J; bases unmatched to any gene: 5. CDR3 bases: TGTGCCAGTAGTGGAGCGGGAGGGCTAAATGAGCAGTTCTTC. Translating it yields CASSGAGGLNEQFF.

This clone came up once. The V and J genes are TRBV7-2 and TRBJ2-1; 11 nucleotides match TRBD2. This CDR3 spans 16 amino acids. Germline assignment: CDR1 SGHTA and CDR2 FQGNSA. V was pared by 4 bases and J by 4 bases, with 6 bases of the junction left unmatched. In nucleotides, the CDR3 is TGTGCCAGCAGCTCCCCGACTAGCGGGATATACAATGAGCAGTTCTTC. Translating it yields CASSSPTSGIYNEQFF. The variable domain in full, with the rest retrieved from reference TRBV7-2 and TRBJ2-1, is GAGVSQSPSNKVTEKGKDVELRCDPISGHTALYWYRQSLGQGLEFLIYFQGNSAPDKSGLPSDRFSAERTGGSVSTLTIQRTQQEDSAVYLCASSSPTSGIYNEQFFGPGTRLTVL.

This clone was picked up one time. The V call is TRBV5-1, the J call TRBJ1-3, with 8 bases identical to TRBD1. The germline V gene encodes CDR1 SGHRS and CDR2 YFSETQ. This CDR3 is built from 16 residues. The junction had 7 bases not matched to a gene; V was cut back by 3 bases and J by 2 bases. The CDR3 DNA follows: TGCGCCAGCAGCTCTATCTCAGGGGGCCCTGGAAACACCATATATTTT. This sequence encodes CASSSISGGPGNTIYF. Using reference TRBV5-1 and TRBJ1-3 for the parts outside the CDR3, the full variable domain is KAGVTQTPRYLIKTRGQQVTLSCSPISGHRSVSWYQQTPGQGLQFLFEYFSETQRNKGNFPGRFSGRQFSNSRSEMNVSTLELGDSALYLCASSSISGGPGNTIYFGEGSWLTVV.

This rearrangement joins TRBV9 to TRBJ2-3; D is perhaps TRBD2 (6 bases). V gave up 2 bases and J gave up 1 base, with 14 bases separating them. This CDR3 has 16 residues. CDR1 is SGDLS and CDR2 is YYNGEE in the germline V gene. The CDR3 DNA is TGTGCCAGCAGCGTTGGGGCTAGCGATCGCACAGATACGCAGTATTTT. Its protein product is CASSVGASDRTDTQYF.

The J gene is TRBJ2-1, the V gene TRBV5-1; 9 bases agree with TRBD1. This CDR3 spans 15 amino acids. Looked up from germline, CDR1 is SGHRS and CDR2 is YFSETQ. With V trimmed by 3 bases and J by 6 bases, 7 bases remained unmatched. Here the CDR3 reads CASSWAGQGSNEQFF. The CDR3 DNA follows: TGCGCCAGCAGCTGGGCGGGACAGGGTAGCAATGAGCAGTTCTTC.

This clone was detected a few times. V and J are TRBV6-4 and TRBJ1-1, with 7 bases fitting TRBD1. The CDR3 consists of 12 residues. J lost 12 bases, V lost 1 base, and 5 bases had no gene match. Germline CDR1 and CDR2: MRHNA and SNTAGT. Here the CDR3 DNA reads TGTGCCAGCAGTGACTATCAGGGGGTGTCTTTCTTT. The encoded protein is CASSDYQGVSFF.

The J gene is TRBJ1-2, the V gene TRBV29-1; D is unresolved. Germline loops: CDR1 SQVTM, CDR2 ANQGSEA. V gave up 2 bases and J gave up 5 bases, with 18 bases separating them. The CDR3 consists of 15 residues. The CDR3 coding sequence is TGCAGCGTTGAATATTGGGTAGGCCGGGTGTATGGCTACACCTTC. It yields the protein CSVEYWVGRVYGYTF. The full variable domain, with the rest looked up from reference TRBV29-1 and TRBJ1-2, is SAVISQKPSRDICQRGTSLTIQCQVDSQVTMMFWYRQQPGQSLTLIATANQGSEATYESGFVIDKFPISRPNLTFSTLTVSNMSPEDSSIYLCSVEYWVGRVYGYTFGSGTRLTVV.

The chain is built from TRBV29-1 and TRBJ2-1; TRBD2 might be the D (6 bases). CDR3 length equals 15 residues. The germline V gene encodes CDR1 SQVTM and CDR2 ANQGSEA. The ends were cut back, 2 bases at V and 6 bases at J, with 17 bases in the middle. The DNA for the CDR3 is TGCAGCGTTGAAACTGTGATAACTAGCTCCAATGAGCAGTTCTTC. Its protein is CSVETVITSSNEQFF.

The gene calls are TRBV21-1 and TRBJ2-7; TRBD2, the D gene given by the table, was not confirmed from the DNA. TRBV21-1 is listed as a pseudogene. The CDR3 runs to 20 residues. In DNA form, the CDR3 reads TGTGCCAGCAGCAATAGGTTTTGCCGTCCTAGCGGGGGGACGACCTACGAGCAGTACTTC. Encoded protein: CASSNRFCRPSGGTTYEQYF.

J is TRBJ1-2 and V is TRBV11-3; D is possibly TRBD1 (5 bases). Germline CDR1 reads SGHNT; CDR2 reads YENEEA. The CDR3 has 15 amino acids. V shed 4 bases and J shed 5 bases, with 17 bases lying between them. For the CDR3, the DNA is TGTGCCAGCAGCTCCACCCGGACGGGGGGTTATGGCTACACCTTC. This sequence encodes CASSSTRTGGYGYTF. Combining the CDR3 with reference TRBV11-3 and TRBJ1-2 gives the whole variable domain EAGVVQSPRYKIIEKKQPVAFWCNPISGHNTLYWYLQNLGQGPELLIRYENEEAVDDSQLPKDRFSAERLKGVDSTLKIQPAELGDSAVYLCASSSTRTGGYGYTFGSGTRLTVV.

The chain employs TRBV30 and TRBJ1-2; no reliable D call. The CDR3 spans 13 residues. Germline-derived CDR1 and CDR2 are GTSNPN and SVGIG (reference sequence). The V end lost 4 bases, the J end lost 6 bases, and 15 bases lay between the germline ends. The CDR3 DNA is TGTGCCTGGATTTCCCCTGGGAGGGATGGCTACACCTTC. It is translated as CAWISPGRDGYTF.

There are a few counts of this clone. V usage is TRBV19 and J usage is TRBJ1-3; D unclear. The CDR3 has 15 residues. Germline V CDR1 and CDR2: LNHDA, SQIVND (reference sequence). V was shortened by 6 bases and J by 0 bases, with 12 bases between the two germline ends. The CDR3 sequence: CASSTQLLSGNTIYF. The CDR3 bases are TGTGCCAGTAGCACACAGCTACTCTCTGGAAACACCATATATTTT.

This clone has only a few counts. J is TRBJ1-4 and V is TRBV2; D not resolved. Germline CDR1 SNHLY, CDR2 FYNNEI. V was cut by 7 bases and J by 0 bases, with 9 bases left in between. The CDR3 consists of 14 residues. The CDR3 spells CASKRTATNEKLFF. Written as DNA, the CDR3 is TGTGCCAGCAAGCGCACTGCAACTAATGAAAAACTGTTTTTT.

This chain uses TRBV11-3 with TRBJ1-2; D not certain. The CDR3 runs 13 residues. Looked up from germline, CDR1 is SGHNT and CDR2 is YENEEA. Trimming took off 2 bases at V and 4 bases at J, with 8 bases between the two ends. The CDR3 nucleotides read TGTGCCAGCAGCTTATCAGAACGCTATGGCTACACCTTC. It codes for CASSLSERYGYTF.

V usage is TRBV9 and J usage is TRBJ1-1; D gene unclear. This CDR3 contains 12 residues. From germline, CDR1 is SGDLS and CDR2 YYNGEE. Deletions cut 4 bases from V and 8 bases from J, with 12 bases between. CDR3: CASSPVGREAFF. The CDR3 DNA follows: TGTGCCAGCAGCCCAGTGGGCCGGGAAGCTTTCTTT.

The chain carries TRBV6-1 and TRBJ2-1, with D maybe TRBD1 (6 bases). Trimming took off 2 bases at V and 5 bases at J, with 16 bases between the two ends. Germline loops: CDR1 MNHNS, CDR2 SASEGT. The CDR3 loop spans 16 amino acids. CDR3 in DNA: TGTGCCAGCAGTGAAAGAGGGACAACCTGGAACAATGAGCAGTTCTTC. It translates to CASSERGTTWNNEQFF.

The sample holds one count of this clone. The chain is built from TRBV19 and TRBJ1-2; weak D call: TRBD1 (5 bases). CDR3 size: 16 residues. Germline CDR1 reads LNHDA; CDR2 reads SQIVND (reference sequence). Between the trimmed V and J ends, which lost 2 bases and 5 bases, there was a span of 18 bases. CDR3 bases: TGTGCCAGTAGTATAACAGACAGCAGTTTGGGGTATGGCTACACCTTC. It codes for CASSITDSSLGYGYTF.

There are a few counts of this clone. This sequence joins TRBV5-1 and TRBJ2-1; 9 nucleotides line up with TRBD2. Trimming took 1 base from V and 10 from J; bases not matched to a gene: 6. CDR1 is SGHRS, CDR2 YFSETQ, per germline. The CDR3 sequence is 14 residues long. CDR3 protein: CASSLSGTSLEQFF. For the CDR3, the DNA is TGCGCCAGCAGCTTGTCTGGGACTAGCCTAGAGCAGTTCTTC.

This clone was recorded a few times. Written as DNA, the CDR3 is TGTGCCAGCAGCTTTGGGCCCAATCAGCCCCAGCATTTT. It is translated as CASSFGPNQPQHF. The chain combines TRBV5-4 with TRBJ1-5, with no clear D. Germline CDR1 SGHNT, CDR2 YYREEE (reference sequence). The CDR3 covers 13 residues. The ends were cut back, 2 bases at V and 3 bases at J, with 6 bases in the middle.